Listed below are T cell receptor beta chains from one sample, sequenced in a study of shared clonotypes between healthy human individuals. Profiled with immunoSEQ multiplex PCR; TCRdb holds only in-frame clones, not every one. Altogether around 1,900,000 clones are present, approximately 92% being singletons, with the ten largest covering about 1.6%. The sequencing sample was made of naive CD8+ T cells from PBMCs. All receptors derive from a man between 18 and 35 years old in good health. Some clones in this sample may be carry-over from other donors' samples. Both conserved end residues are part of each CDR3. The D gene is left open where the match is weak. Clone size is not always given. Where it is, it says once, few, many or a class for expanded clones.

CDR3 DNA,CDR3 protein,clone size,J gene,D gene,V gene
TGTGCCAGCAGTGCCCGCCGGGGCAGCTACGAGCAGTACTTC,CASSARRGSYEQYF,once,TRBJ2-7,NA,TRBV28
TGTGCCAGCTCACTGGATCCTTTGGGACAATCCTACGAGCAGTACTTC,CASSLDPLGQSYEQYF,NA,TRBJ2-7,NA,TRBV18
TGTGCCAGCAGTTTATTATCGGAGGCCACTGAAGCTTTCTTT,CASSLLSEATEAFF,NA,TRBJ1-1,NA,TRBV27
TGTGCCAGCAGGCCGGGCGGGAGGAACAATGAGCAGTTCTTC,CASRPGGRNNEQFF,NA,TRBJ2-1,TRBD2,TRBV9
TGCAGCGTTGGGGGAGGGTTTGAAGCTTTCTTT,CSVGGGFEAFF,NA,TRBJ1-1,NA,TRBV29-1
TGTGCCAGCAGCTTGGGGACAGCCTCGAAGACCGGGGAGCTGTTTTTT,CASSLGTASKTGELFF,NA,TRBJ2-2,TRBD1,TRBV7-9
TGTGCCAGCAGTTTTCGACTAGCGTACACAGATACGCAGTATTTT,CASSFRLAYTDTQYF,NA,TRBJ2-3,TRBD2,TRBV27
TGTGCCAGCAGTCTAAACCTTGGGACTAGCGGGACCTCCTACGAGCAGTACTTC,CASSLNLGTSGTSYEQYF,NA,TRBJ2-7,TRBD2,TRBV28
TGTGCCAGCAGCTCCACTCCGGGACTAGCGGGCAATGAGCAGTTCTTC,CASSSTPGLAGNEQFF,NA,TRBJ2-1,TRBD2,TRBV7-3
TGCGCCAGCAGTGATGGGCGGGAGGTCTTTCACGGCCACTCCTACAATGAGCAGTTCTTC,CASSDGREVFHGHSYNEQFF,NA,TRBJ2-1,TRBD2,TRBV10-2
TGTGCCAGCAGGCCGAGAGGGAGGTACGAGCAGTACTTC,CASRPRGRYEQYF,NA,TRBJ2-7,NA,TRBV28
TGTGCCAGCAGTTCTCCGCGGACAGGCTACGAGCAGTACTTC,CASSSPRTGYEQYF,NA,TRBJ2-7,TRBD1,TRBV28
TGTGCCACCAGCAGAGAGCTAGAAATCTCCTACGAGCAGTACTTC,CATSRELEISYEQYF,NA,TRBJ2-7,NA,TRBV15
TGCAGCTCTTTAACGGCGGGGGCTGAAGCTTTCTTT,CSSLTAGAEAFF,few,TRBJ1-1,NA,TRBV29-1
TGTGCCAGCAGCCCCGGACTAGCGGGCTCCATAAACGATGAGCAGTTCTTC,CASSPGLAGSINDEQFF,NA,TRBJ2-1,TRBD2,TRBV7-8
TGTGCCAGCAGTTTAAAGGAGGTGTATGTCTACGAGCAGTACTTC,CASSLKEVYVYEQYF,NA,TRBJ2-7,NA,TRBV28
TGTGCCAGCAGATCGGACAGCTCCACAGATACGCAGTATTTT,CASRSDSSTDTQYF,NA,TRBJ2-3,NA,TRBV7-9
TGCGCCAGCAGCCACCCCGGGACTAGCGGAGAGACCCAGTACTTC,CASSHPGTSGETQYF,NA,TRBJ2-5,TRBD2,TRBV4-1
TGTGCCAGCAGTTTACCGGGGAACGAGCAGTACTTC,CASSLPGNEQYF,NA,TRBJ2-7,NA,TRBV28
TGCGCCAGCAGCTTGGACAGGGGTGATGAAAAACTGTTTTTT,CASSLDRGDEKLFF,few,TRBJ1-4,TRBD1,TRBV5-1
TGTGCCAGCAGCAAGGTCGGGACAGGGGGTTCCGATGAGCAGTTCTTC,CASSKVGTGGSDEQFF,NA,TRBJ2-1,TRBD1,TRBV27
TGTGCGGGTAGCGGGAGTCCCCGGACCTACGAGCAGTACTTC,CAGSGSPRTYEQYF,NA,TRBJ2-7,TRBD2,TRBV2
TGTGCCAGCAGTGGTAAGACTGAGTACAATGAGCAGTTCTTC,CASSGKTEYNEQFF,NA,TRBJ2-1,NA,TRBV21-1
TGTGCCTCCCGACAGGGCTCCTACGAGCAGTACTTC,CASRQGSYEQYF,NA,TRBJ2-7,TRBD1,TRBV2
TGTGCCAGCAGCCTATCGGCAGCGAACTCCTACAATGAGCAGTTCTTC,CASSLSAANSYNEQFF,NA,TRBJ2-1,NA,TRBV11-2
TGTGCCACCGACAGGGGGGACAGCAATCAGCCCCAGCATTTT,CATDRGDSNQPQHF,NA,TRBJ1-5,TRBD1,TRBV10-3
TGTGCCAGCAGTTTAGTAGCGGGAGCGTACAATGAGCAGTTCTTC,CASSLVAGAYNEQFF,NA,TRBJ2-1,TRBD2,TRBV27
TGTGCCAGCAGCTTAATTAGCCTATCGAATGAGCAGTTCTTC,CASSLISLSNEQFF,once,TRBJ2-1,NA,TRBV7-9